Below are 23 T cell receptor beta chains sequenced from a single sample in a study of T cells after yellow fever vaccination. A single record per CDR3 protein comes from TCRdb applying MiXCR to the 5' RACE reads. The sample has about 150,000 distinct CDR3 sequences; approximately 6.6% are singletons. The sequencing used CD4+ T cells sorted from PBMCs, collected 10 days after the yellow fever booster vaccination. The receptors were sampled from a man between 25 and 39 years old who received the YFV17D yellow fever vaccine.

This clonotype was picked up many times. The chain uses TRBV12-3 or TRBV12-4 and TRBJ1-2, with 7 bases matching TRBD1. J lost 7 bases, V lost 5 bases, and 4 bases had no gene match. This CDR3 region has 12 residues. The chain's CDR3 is CASSKGGFGYTF. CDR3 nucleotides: TGTGCCAGCAGTAAAGGGGGCTTTGGCTACACCTTC.

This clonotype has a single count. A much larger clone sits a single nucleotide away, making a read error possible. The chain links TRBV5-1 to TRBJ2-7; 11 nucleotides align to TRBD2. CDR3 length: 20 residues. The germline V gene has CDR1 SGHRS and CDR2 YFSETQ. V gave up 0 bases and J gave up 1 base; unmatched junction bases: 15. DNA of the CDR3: TGCGCCAGCAGCTTGGCAAAAAAGACTAGCGGGATGGCCGGGTCCTACGAGCAGTACTTC. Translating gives CASSLAKKTSGMAGSYEQYF.

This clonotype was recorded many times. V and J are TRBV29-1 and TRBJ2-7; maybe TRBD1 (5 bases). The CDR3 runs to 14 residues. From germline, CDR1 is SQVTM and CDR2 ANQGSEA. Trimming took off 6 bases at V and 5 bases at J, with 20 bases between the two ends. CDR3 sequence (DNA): TGCAGCGTCGCCCCGGCAGGGTTGGCAAACGAGCAGTACTTC. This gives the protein CSVAPAGLANEQYF.

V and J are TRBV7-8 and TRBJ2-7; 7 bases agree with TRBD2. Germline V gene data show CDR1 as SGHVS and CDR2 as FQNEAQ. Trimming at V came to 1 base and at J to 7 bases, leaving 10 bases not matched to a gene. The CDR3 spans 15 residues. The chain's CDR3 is CASSLDSGIGREQYF. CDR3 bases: TGTGCCAGCAGCTTAGATTCCGGAATCGGGAGGGAGCAGTACTTC.

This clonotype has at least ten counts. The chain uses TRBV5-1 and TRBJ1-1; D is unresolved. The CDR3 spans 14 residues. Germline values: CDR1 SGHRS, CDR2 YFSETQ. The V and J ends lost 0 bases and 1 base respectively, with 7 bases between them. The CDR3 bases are TGCGCCAGCAGCTTGGACGGATGGAACACTGAAGCTTTCTTT. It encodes CASSLDGWNTEAFF.

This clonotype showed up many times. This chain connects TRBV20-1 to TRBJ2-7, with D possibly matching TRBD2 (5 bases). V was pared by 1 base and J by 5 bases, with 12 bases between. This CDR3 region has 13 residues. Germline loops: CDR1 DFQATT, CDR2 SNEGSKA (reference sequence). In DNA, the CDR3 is TGCAGTGCTAGAGTAGGAGGTCCAGACGAGCAGTACTTC. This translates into CSARVGGPDEQYF.

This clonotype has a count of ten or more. This CDR3 is CSTPRSGRAYEQYF. The CDR3 coding sequence is TGCAGTACTCCAAGAAGCGGGAGGGCCTACGAGCAGTACTTC. The chain is built from TRBV20-1 and TRBJ2-7; TRBD2 matches at 10 bases. The germline V gene has CDR1 DFQATT and CDR2 SNEGSKA (reference sequence). This CDR3 has 14 amino acids. V gave up 8 bases and J gave up 2 bases; unmatched junction bases: 9.

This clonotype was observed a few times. The CDR3 DNA reads TGTGCCACCAGCGCAGCCCTGACTAGTCACCCCTCCTACAATGAGCAGTTCTTC. This sequence encodes CATSAALTSHPSYNEQFF. The rearrangement links TRBV15 to TRBJ2-1, with D tentatively TRBD2 (6 bases). This CDR3 contains 18 residues. Trimming stripped 5 bases from V and 0 bases from J, with 20 bases between. The V gene's germline CDR1 is LNHNV and CDR2 YYDKDF (reference sequence).

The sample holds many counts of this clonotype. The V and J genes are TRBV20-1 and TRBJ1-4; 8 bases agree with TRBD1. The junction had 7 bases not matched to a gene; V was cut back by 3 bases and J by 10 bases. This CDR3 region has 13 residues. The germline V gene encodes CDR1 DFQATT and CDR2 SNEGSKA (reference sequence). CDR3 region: CSARSDRVGKLFF. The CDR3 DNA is TGCAGTGCTAGGTCGGACAGGGTCGGAAAACTGTTTTTT.

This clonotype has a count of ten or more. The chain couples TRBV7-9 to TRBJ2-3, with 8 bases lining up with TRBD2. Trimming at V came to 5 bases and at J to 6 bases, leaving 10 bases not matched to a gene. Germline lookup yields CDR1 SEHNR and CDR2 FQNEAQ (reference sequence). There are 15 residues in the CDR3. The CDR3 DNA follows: TGTGCCAGCAGCCGAACTAGCGGTCTGACCGATACGCAGTATTTT. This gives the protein CASSRTSGLTDTQYF.

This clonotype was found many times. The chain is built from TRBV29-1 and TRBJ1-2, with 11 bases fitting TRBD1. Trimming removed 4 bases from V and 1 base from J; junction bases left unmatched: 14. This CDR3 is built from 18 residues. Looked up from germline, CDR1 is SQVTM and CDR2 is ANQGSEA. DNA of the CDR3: TGCAGCGTTGCCGGATCGGGGACAGGGGGAGCCCTTAACTATGGCTACACCTTC. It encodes CSVAGSGTGGALNYGYTF.

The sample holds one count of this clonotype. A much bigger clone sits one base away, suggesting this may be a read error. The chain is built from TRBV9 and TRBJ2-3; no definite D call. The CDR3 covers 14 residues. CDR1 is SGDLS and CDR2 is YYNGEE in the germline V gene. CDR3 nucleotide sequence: TGTCCCAGCAGCGCCGACCCTAGGGCAGATACGCAGTATTTT. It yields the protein CPSSADPRADTQYF.

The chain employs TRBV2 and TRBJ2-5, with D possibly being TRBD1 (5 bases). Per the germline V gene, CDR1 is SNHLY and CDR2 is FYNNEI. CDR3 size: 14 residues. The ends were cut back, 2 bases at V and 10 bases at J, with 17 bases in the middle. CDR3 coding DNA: TGTGCCAGCAGTGAATGGGGCCCCGCCGTAGGCCAGTACTTC. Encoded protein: CASSEWGPAVGQYF.

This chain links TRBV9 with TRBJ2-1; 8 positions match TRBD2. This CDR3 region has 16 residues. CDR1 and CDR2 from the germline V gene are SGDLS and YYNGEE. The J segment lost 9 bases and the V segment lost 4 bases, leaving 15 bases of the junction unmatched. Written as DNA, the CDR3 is TGTGCCAGCAGCCCCCATGTAGCGGGGACGCTTGGTGAGCAGTTCTTC. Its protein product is CASSPHVAGTLGEQFF.

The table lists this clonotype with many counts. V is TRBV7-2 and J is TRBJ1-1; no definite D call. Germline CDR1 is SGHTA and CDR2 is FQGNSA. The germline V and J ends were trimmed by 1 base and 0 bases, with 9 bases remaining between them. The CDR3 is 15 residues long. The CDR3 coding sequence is TGTGCCAGCAGCTTAGTCATCGGGATGAACACTGAAGCTTTCTTT. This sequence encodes CASSLVIGMNTEAFF.

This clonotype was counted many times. The CDR3 loop reads CSASLTGPSYEQYF. CDR3 nucleotides: TGCAGTGCTAGCCTGACAGGGCCCTCCTACGAGCAGTACTTC. The chain combines TRBV20-1 with TRBJ2-7; 7 bases agree with TRBD1. V dropped 3 bases and J dropped 0; count of bases not matched to a gene: 5. Germline V lookup: CDR1 DFQATT, CDR2 SNEGSKA (reference sequence). This CDR3 spans 14 amino acids.

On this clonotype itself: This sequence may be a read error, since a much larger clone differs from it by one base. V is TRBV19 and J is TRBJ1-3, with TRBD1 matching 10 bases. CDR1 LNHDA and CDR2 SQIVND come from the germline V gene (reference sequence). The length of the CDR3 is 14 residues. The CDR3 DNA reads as TGTACCAGTATGGACAGGGGGACTGGAAACACCATATATTTT. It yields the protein CTSMDRGTGNTIYF. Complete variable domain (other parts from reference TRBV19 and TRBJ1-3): DGGITQSPKYLFRKEGQNVTLSCEQNLNHDAMYWYRQDPGQGLRLIYYSQIVNDFQKGDIAEGYSVSREKKESFPLTVTSAQKNPTAFYLCTSMDRGTGNTIYFGEGSWLTVV.

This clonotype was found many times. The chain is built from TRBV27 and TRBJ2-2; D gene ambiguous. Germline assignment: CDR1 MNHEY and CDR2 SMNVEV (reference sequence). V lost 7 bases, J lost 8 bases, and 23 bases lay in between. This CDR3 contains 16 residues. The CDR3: CASTPWGLPTGGELFF. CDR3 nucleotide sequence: TGTGCCAGCACCCCCTGGGGTTTACCGACCGGTGGGGAGCTGTTTTTT.

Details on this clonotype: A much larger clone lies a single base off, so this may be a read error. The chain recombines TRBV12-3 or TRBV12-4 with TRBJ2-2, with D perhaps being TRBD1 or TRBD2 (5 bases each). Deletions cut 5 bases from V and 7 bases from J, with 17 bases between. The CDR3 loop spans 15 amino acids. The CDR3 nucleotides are TGTGCCAGCAGTATCGGGACGAACATGGTCGGGGAGCTGTTTTTT. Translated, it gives CASSIGTNMVGELFF.

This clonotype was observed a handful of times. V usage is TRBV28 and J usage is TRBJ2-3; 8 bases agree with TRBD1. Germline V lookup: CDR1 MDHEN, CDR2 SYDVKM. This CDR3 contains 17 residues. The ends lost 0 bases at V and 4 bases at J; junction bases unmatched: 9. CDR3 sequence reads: CASSLWGEAGGADTQYF. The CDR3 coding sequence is TGTGCCAGCAGTTTATGGGGAGAGGCAGGGGGCGCAGATACGCAGTATTTT.

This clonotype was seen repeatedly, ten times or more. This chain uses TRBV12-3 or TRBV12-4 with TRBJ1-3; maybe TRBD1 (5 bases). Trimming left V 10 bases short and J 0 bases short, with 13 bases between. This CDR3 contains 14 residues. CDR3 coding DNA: TGTGCCATCCAGGACAAGAGCTCTGGAAACACCATATATTTT. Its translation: CAIQDKSSGNTIYF.

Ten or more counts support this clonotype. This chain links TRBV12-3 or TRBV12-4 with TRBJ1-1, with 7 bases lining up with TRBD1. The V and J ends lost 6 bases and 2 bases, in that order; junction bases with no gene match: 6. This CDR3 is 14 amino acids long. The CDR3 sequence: CASRLRTGNTEAFF. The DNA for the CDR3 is TGTGCCAGCAGGCTGCGGACAGGAAACACTGAAGCTTTCTTT.

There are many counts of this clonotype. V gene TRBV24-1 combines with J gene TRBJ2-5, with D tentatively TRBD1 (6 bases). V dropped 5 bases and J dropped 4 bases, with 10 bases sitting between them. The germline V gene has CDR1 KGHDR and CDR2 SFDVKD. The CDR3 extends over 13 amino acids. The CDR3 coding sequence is TGTGCCACCAGTGGTCCAGGGGCAGAGACCCAGTACTTC. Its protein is CATSGPGAETQYF.